One T cell receptor (beta chain) is described in this entry. Its target is not known. Primers included in the PCR were 60 Vbeta and 13 Jbeta primers. Clones were read by immunoSEQ multiplex PCR, and TCRdb kept only the in-frame ones, dropping some. The data contain around 100,000 clones, 63% of them singletons. This sample stems from a study of cytomegalovirus exposure and HLA in healthy donors. Points from the study as a whole: Researchers reported in a later analysis that common viral pathogens appeared linked to several top clusters.

Looked up from germline, CDR1 is SGHNT and CDR2 is YYREEE (reference sequence). The CDR3 is made up of 13 amino acids. Trimming removed 4 bases from V and 6 bases from J, with 12 bases in between. V and J are TRBV5-4 and TRBJ2-3; possible D gene TRBD2, 5 bases. This sequence originates from a human donor in good health. The source material was PBMCs. The DNA for the CDR3 is TGTGCCAGCAGCGTGGCACCGGGGGATACGCAGTATTTT. Translating gives CASSVAPGDTQYF.